This is a list of T cell receptor beta chains from one sample in a study of blood T cell repertoires in COVID-19. Only in-frame clones appear in the TCRdb table, and some are missing; sequencing was by immunoSEQ multiplex PCR. The table shows about 110,000 clones, with 80% to 90% occurring only once. The sample was peripheral blood. Source of these receptors: an elderly woman with acute or convalescent COVID-19. The conserved cysteine and the conserved F or W are not part of the CDR3 here. Fields, in order: clone size, J gene, V gene, CDR3 protein. Clone size, where shown, is once, few, many, or a class for clones that have expanded.

>NA|TRBJ1-1|TRBV28
ASSAGTGGLNTEAF
>NA|TRBJ2-5|TRBV10-3
AISDPGGIETQY
>NA|TRBJ1-4|TRBV2
ASSETGLSEKLF
>once|TRBJ2-3|TRBV27
ASSQTSGWGTDTQY
>NA|TRBJ2-5|TRBV7-9
ASSFGTGQRETQY
>NA|TRBJ2-5|TRBV19
ASSIGVKETQY
>NA|TRBJ1-2|TRBV5-6
ASSQTQAGYT
>NA|TRBJ2-3|TRBV7-3
ASSPHLGQHRVSTDTQY
>NA|TRBJ1-6|TRBV5-6
ASSLVQGHSPLH
>NA|TRBJ1-6|TRBV5-1
ASSLMPTGLDSPLH
>NA|TRBJ1-2|TRBV20-1
SARAGNGYT
>NA|TRBJ1-5|TRBV10-3
AISEADYWGNQPQH
>NA|TRBJ2-3|TRBV5-1
ASSLREGMGTQY
>once|TRBJ1-1|TRBV6-5
ASSLGQGAYTEAF
>few|TRBJ1-6|TRBV5-6
ASSYDRVDNSPLH
>once|TRBJ1-1|TRBV11-2
ASSLGGGNTEAF
>NA|TRBJ1-2|TRBV11-2
ASSEWTETNYGYT
>NA|TRBJ2-7|TRBV19
ASSDGRGPYYEQY
>NA|TRBJ1-2|TRBV28
ASSLTGPYGYT
>NA|TRBJ2-3|TRBV7-9
ASSQDYPRTDTQY
>NA|TRBJ2-2|TRBV5-1
ASSLVGFRELF
>NA|TRBJ2-5|TRBV21-1
ASSKGPHHGTGKETQY
>NA|TRBJ1-6|TRBV7-6
ASSSGTSYNSPLH
>NA|TRBJ1-5|TRBV28
ASRFQGASNQPQH
>NA|TRBJ1-2|TRBV24-1
ATSDPSTGDIDGYT
>NA|TRBJ2-1|TRBV9
ASSARPGTGVSNEQF
>NA|TRBJ1-5|TRBV7-9
ASSLGPSNQPQH
>NA|TRBJ1-2|TRBV18
ASSPQGSNYGYT
>NA|TRBJ1-2|TRBV5-8
ASSPGQGHNYGYT
>NA|TRBJ1-6|TRBV2
ASSSDRGSSPLH
>NA|TRBJ2-1|TRBV27
ASSLEYRGPYNEQF
>NA|TRBJ2-1|TRBV18
ASSPLAGGYNEQF
>NA|TRBJ2-3|TRBV19
ASSSQRETQY
>NA|TRBJ2-5|TRBV5-1
ASSLRGRQTQETQY
>NA|TRBJ1-1|TRBV4-1
ASSQDGTGRVTEAF
>NA|TRBJ1-5|TRBV28
ASSLGGSNQPQH
>NA|TRBJ1-5|TRBV25-1
ANNRDTYSNQPQH
>NA|TRBJ1-2|TRBV20-1
SASRQGAYNYGYT
>NA|TRBJ1-6|TRBV2
ASGGQGTSPLH